This record looks at one T cell receptor (beta chain) sequence and its context. This specimen comes from a study of blood T cell repertoires in COVID-19. V shed 5 bases and J shed 6 bases, with 11 bases lying between them. The CDR3 runs to 13 residues. Germline V CDR1 and CDR2: LNHDA, SQIVND (reference sequence). Using immunoSEQ multiplex PCR, the repertoire was profiled, and TCRdb retains in-frame clones only, with some absent. The table lists about 210,000 clones, roughly four fifths of them singletons. The receptor was isolated from a woman in her forties or fifties with active or convalescent COVID-19. Sequences were obtained from peripheral blood. V gene TRBV19 combines with J gene TRBJ1-5, with D perhaps TRBD1 (5 bases). The CDR3 nucleotides read TGTGCCAGTAGTCCCCAGGGTAGTCAGCCCCAGCATTTT. The encoded protein is CASSPQGSQPQHF.